These 13 T cell receptor beta chains share one sample of origin, sequenced in a study of technical replicates of blood from a handful of donors. Libraries were prepared by immunoSEQ multiplex PCR; TCRdb keeps only in-frame clonotypes and omits some of them. The sample has 65,000 to 80,000 clones, approximately 91% seen once. The material sequenced was T cells isolated from PBMCs. The receptors come from a human donor in good health.

The chain uses TRBV19 and TRBJ2-7; 9 nucleotides agree with TRBD1. Germline V lookup: CDR1 LNHDA, CDR2 SQIVND (reference sequence). V shed 0 bases, J shed 6 bases, and the junction held 9 bases outside the gene matches. CDR3 length: 16 residues. The CDR3 DNA reads TGTGCCAGTAGTATAGAGTCCGGGACAGGGAAAGGCGAGCAGTACTTC. Translating gives CASSIESGTGKGEQYF.

The V call is TRBV9, the J call TRBJ2-3, with 9 bases that match TRBD2. The CDR3 is 16 amino acids. Trimming removed 1 base from V and 4 bases from J; junction bases left unmatched: 7. Germline V lookup: CDR1 SGDLS, CDR2 YYNGEE. The CDR3 loop reads CASSVSGGRAPDTQYF. The CDR3 region has the DNA TGTGCCAGCAGCGTAAGCGGCGGGAGGGCCCCAGATACGCAGTATTTT.

The V gene is TRBV7-2, the J gene TRBJ1-5; a weak D match, TRBD1 (5 bases). CDR1 and CDR2 (germline): SGHTA, FQGNSA. The CDR3 spans 14 residues. V dropped 0 bases and J dropped 7 bases, with 10 bases sitting between them. The CDR3 loop reads CASSLAGGYQPQHF. The DNA of the CDR3 is TGTGCCAGCAGCTTAGCGGGGGGTTACCAGCCCCAGCATTTT.

This clone was seen only a few times. The chain employs TRBV5-1 and TRBJ1-3; D unresolved. Trimming removed 0 bases from V and 2 bases from J, with 6 bases in between. CDR3 size: 14 residues. The germline CDR1 and CDR2 sequences are SGHRS and YFSETQ. The CDR3 here is CASSLDQAGNTIYF. DNA of the CDR3: TGCGCCAGCAGCTTGGACCAGGCTGGAAACACCATATATTTT.

The chain uses TRBV7-6 and TRBJ1-1; TRBD1 matches 8 bases. The CDR3 sequence is 15 residues long. The germline V gene encodes CDR1 SGHVS and CDR2 FNYEAQ. V lost 3 bases, J lost 1 base, and 4 bases stayed unmatched. Here the CDR3 DNA reads TGTGCCAGCAGCTTTATGGACAGGGCGAACACTGAAGCTTTCTTT. This gives the protein CASSFMDRANTEAFF.

The CDR3 bases are TGTGCCAGTAGTAAACTAGCGGGAGGGCCATCGGGAGAGACCCAGTACTTC. Its protein product is CASSKLAGGPSGETQYF. The chain combines TRBV19 with TRBJ2-5; 13 positions agree with TRBD2. The CDR3 sequence is 17 residues long. Per germline, CDR1 LNHDA and CDR2 SQIVND (reference sequence). The V segment lost 4 bases and the J segment 4 bases; nucleotides outside the gene matches: 9. Looking up the rest from reference TRBV19 and TRBJ2-5 gives the full variable domain: DGGITQSPKYLFRKEGQNVTLSCEQNLNHDAMYWYRQDPGQGLRLIYYSQIVNDFQKGDIAEGYSVSREKKESFPLTVTSAQKNPTAFYLCASSKLAGGPSGETQYFGPGTRLLVL.

The chain is built from TRBV6-5 and TRBJ2-7, with D possibly TRBD1 on 6 matching bases. The V and J ends lost 4 bases and 0 bases respectively, with 10 bases between them. The CDR3 runs 14 residues. Germline V gene sequence: CDR1 MNHEY, CDR2 SVGAGI. The CDR3 DNA follows: TGTGCCAGCAGTTGGGGCAGGGGCTCCTACGAGCAGTACTTC. This codes for CASSWGRGSYEQYF.

The CDR3 loop is CASSFSNTGTVLNTEAFF. CDR3 bases: TGTGCCAGCAGCTTTTCCAACACCGGGACAGTCCTAAACACTGAAGCTTTCTTT. The rearrangement uses TRBV7-9 and TRBJ1-1; 7 bases fit TRBD1. CDR1 is SEHNR, CDR2 FQNEAQ, per germline (reference sequence). V lost 3 bases and J lost 2; bases outside the gene matches: 15. The CDR3 spans 18 residues.

The chain joins TRBV5-1 to TRBJ2-3; D possibly corresponds to TRBD2 (6 bases). Looked up from germline, CDR1 is SGHRS and CDR2 is YFSETQ. This CDR3 is built from 16 residues. V lost 3 bases, J lost 1 base, and 15 bases lay in between. The CDR3 spells CASSSAEGYRTDTQYF. The CDR3 DNA follows: TGCGCCAGCAGCTCTGCGGAGGGGTATCGCACAGATACGCAGTATTTT. The full variable domain, with the rest looked up from reference TRBV5-1 and TRBJ2-3, is KAGVTQTPRYLIKTRGQQVTLSCSPISGHRSVSWYQQTPGQGLQFLFEYFSETQRNKGNFPGRFSGRQFSNSRSEMNVSTLELGDSALYLCASSSAEGYRTDTQYFGPGTRLTVL.

The genes are TRBV6-5 and TRBJ2-2; D perhaps matches TRBD1 (6 bases). The CDR3 consists of 14 residues. CDR1 and CDR2 from the germline V gene are MNHEY and SVGAGI. Trimming removed 5 bases at V and 0 bases at J, with 7 bases between. This CDR3 is CASSRQANTGELFF. The CDR3 coding sequence is TGTGCCAGCAGTCGACAGGCGAACACCGGGGAGCTGTTTTTT.

The chain is built from TRBV7-2 and TRBJ2-1; 10 nucleotides match TRBD2. The CDR3 totals 15 residues. V shed 5 bases and J 3 bases; nucleotides not matched to a gene: 4. The germline CDR1 and CDR2 sequences are SGHTA and FQGNSA. The CDR3 DNA reads as TGTGCCAGCAGCATACTAGCGGGAAGCTACAATGAGCAGTTCTTC. It codes for CASSILAGSYNEQFF. The full variable domain, its missing parts supplied by reference TRBV7-2 and TRBJ2-1, is GAGVSQSPSNKVTEKGKDVELRCDPISGHTALYWYRQSLGQGLEFLIYFQGNSAPDKSGLPSDRFSAERTGGSVSTLTIQRTQQEDSAVYLCASSILAGSYNEQFFGPGTRLTVL.

This chain joins TRBV5-1 and TRBJ2-7; D may be TRBD1 (5 bases). There are 12 residues in the CDR3. The germline CDR1 and CDR2 sequences are SGHRS and YFSETQ. Trimming pared 5 bases from V and 1 base from J, leaving 7 bases between. CDR3 residues: CASSDSSYEQYF. The CDR3 DNA reads TGCGCCAGCAGTGACAGTTCCTACGAGCAGTACTTC.

The chain has TRBV5-6 and TRBJ2-7, with 7 bases matching TRBD2. CDR1 and CDR2 (germline): SGHDT, YYEEEE. This CDR3 is 16 amino acids long. V was pared by 4 bases and J by 4 bases, with 14 bases of the junction left unmatched. DNA of the CDR3: TGTGCCAGCAGCCAGGCTTACGGCGGGAGACCATACGAGCAGTACTTC. Protein product: CASSQAYGGRPYEQYF.